This T cell receptor beta chain was identified in a study of technical replicates of blood from a few donors. Repertoires were generated with immunoSEQ multiplex PCR, while TCRdb's copy carries only in-frame clones and drops some. The sample lists about 76,000 clones, 91% occurring once. The V end was cut by 7 bases, the J end by 10 bases, with 14 bases between. CDR3 size: 13 residues. CDR1 is MNHNY, CDR2 SVGAGI, per germline (reference sequence). The V gene is TRBV6-6, the J gene TRBJ1-6; D unresolved. The TCR originated in a human donor in good health. The sequencing sample was made of T cells isolated from PBMCs. CDR3 DNA sequence: TGTGCCAGCAAAAAAGGCGGGTTGTCACCCCTCCACTTT. It encodes CASKKGGLSPLHF.